This T cell receptor beta chain is drawn from a study of blood T cell repertoires in COVID-19. For the study at large: Some COVID-19 samples were acute and others convalescent; all came from the United States, Italy and Spain. Sources were T cells, B-cell-depleted T cells, or PBMCs; the material itself was cDNA or gDNA.

Germline V CDR1 and CDR2: MDHEN, SYDVKM. The CDR3 runs to 14 residues. V lost 6 bases and J 3 bases, leaving 11 bases between the germline ends. This table comes from immunoSEQ multiplex PCR, and its TCRdb copy is limited to in-frame clones, with some not included. The data hold tens of thousands of clones, with roughly nine tenths observed a single time. Material for sequencing was peripheral blood. The chain has TRBV28 and TRBJ1-4; a weak D match, TRBD1 (6 bases). The origin of this receptor is a man in his 60s with acute or convalescent COVID-19. This CDR3 reads CASSLGGSNEKLFF. The CDR3 coding sequence is TGTGCCAGCAGCCTAGGGGGATCTAATGAAAAACTGTTTTTT.